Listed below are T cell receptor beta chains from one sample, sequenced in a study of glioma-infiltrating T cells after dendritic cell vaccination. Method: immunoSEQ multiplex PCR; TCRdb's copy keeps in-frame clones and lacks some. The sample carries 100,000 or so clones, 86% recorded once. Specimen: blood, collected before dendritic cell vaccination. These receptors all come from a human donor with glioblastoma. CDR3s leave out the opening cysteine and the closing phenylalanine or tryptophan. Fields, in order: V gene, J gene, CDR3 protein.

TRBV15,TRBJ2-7,ATSALAGSEQY
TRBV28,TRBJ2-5,ASSSATRQETQY
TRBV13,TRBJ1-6,ASSLRNSPLH
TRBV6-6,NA,ASSYFELAGTYEQY
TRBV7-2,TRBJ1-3,ASSLDGTPGNTIY
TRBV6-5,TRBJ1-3,ASSYSTSSGNTIY
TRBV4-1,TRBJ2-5,ASSQVLAGGQETQY
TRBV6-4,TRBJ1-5,ASSDRDRVGNQPQH
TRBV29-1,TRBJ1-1,SALGQKNTEAF
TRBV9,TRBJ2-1,ASSLAGLAAYNEQF
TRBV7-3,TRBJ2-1,ASSTSGGQNEQF
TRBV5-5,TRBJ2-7,ASSYREVSSYEQY
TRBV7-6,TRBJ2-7,ASSLAGGGLYEQY
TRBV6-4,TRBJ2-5,ASSGNRGETQY
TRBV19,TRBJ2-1,ASSIVQGGYNEQF
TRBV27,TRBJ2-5,ASSFYLGRQETQY
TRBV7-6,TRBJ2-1,ASSPLSLLADYNEQF
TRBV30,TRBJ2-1,AWSVLSPSEQF
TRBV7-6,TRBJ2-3,ASSPGTGGKTDTQY
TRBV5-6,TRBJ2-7,ASSFFDQENYEQY
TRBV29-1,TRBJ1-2,SVVRQSGYT
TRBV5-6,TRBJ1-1,ASNYRTGRDTEAF
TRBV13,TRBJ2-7,AQGAGGPNEQY
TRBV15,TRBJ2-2,ATSISGTGELF
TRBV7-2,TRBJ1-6,ASSLEERVYSPLH